The subject of this entry is one T cell receptor beta chain. Its antigen specificity is not known. There are no base qualities to consult, and no much larger clone falls within one base. The CDR3 measures 15 amino acids from cysteine to phenylalanine. Of the read, only the CDR3 DNA is kept; its 45 bases are in frame from base 1. Based on the germline V gene (reference sequence), the CDR1 and CDR2 sequences are GTSNPN and SVGIG. V is cut by 4 bases and J by 5 bases, and the space between the germline ends is 17 bases. These data come from a study of T cell responses to AZD1222 COVID-19 vaccine (dated by TCRdb to 2020 to 2023). General notes on the study: TCR sequencing was performed for 230 to 250 trial participants, of whom around 210 were given two doses of AZD1222 and about 25 were given two doses of MenACWY control vaccine. Trial participants were enrolled into age subgroups of 18-55, 56-69 and 70-plus years, which contained roughly 150, 30 and 60 TCR-sequenced participants, respectively. What the work shows at the level of the full study, not this receptor alone: Participants were mostly white British, with more females than males. The authors suggested clonal diversity may have been underestimated. No day 14 peak-response samples were available, so repertoires were characterized only after the peak T cell response. Conclusions about previously exposed vaccinees are limited because only six or seven AZD1222 recipients were SARS-CoV-2 seropositive at baseline. In the small 56-69-year group, the increase in depth fell short of significance, most likely because of low power. Nearly half of unique spike-specific TCRs reportedly recognized epitopes outside regions mutated in the B.1.351 and B.1.1.7 variants. After two AZD1222 doses, both the breadth and the depth of spike-specific TCRs were significantly higher than at day 0 and than in MenACWY recipients. CD4 TCRs associated with the vaccine covered the entire spike protein, and the dominant responses were in regions 160-218 and 743-854.

The meaning of the sample's time point label: baseline before first vaccination. According to the study, the label for this sample's treatment or condition signals: meningococcal conjugate vaccine given as trial control. Vaccinee samples were obtained from the UK trials COV001 and COV002, which included a single-blind randomized controlled phase 2/3 trial of AZD1222 (ChAdOx1 nCoV-19) in healthy adults. Trial participant PBMC samples were collected at day 0 and day 28 after the second dose for TCRbeta chain sequencing. The CDR3 regions of human TCRbeta chains were subjected to immunosequencing. The authors' analysis ran thus. Repertoire TCRs were matched against a reference library of SARS-CoV-2-specific TCRs generated with the MIRA antigen-specificity platform. Breadth was defined as the fraction of unique TCRs that were SARS-CoV-2-associated, and depth was defined as the fraction of total T cells that were SARS-CoV-2-associated. Using the MIRA data, each spike-specific TCR was mapped to the spike region that the TCR reacts to and placed in a CD4 or CD8 class. Log10-transformed breadth and depth values were compared by one-way ANOVA with Sidak's multiple comparisons tests. TCRdb took over this immuneACCESS table, retaining in-frame rearrangements with V and J assigned. Such tables are incomplete; in checked studies, under half of the missing clones stem from an unresolved V gene, and the remainder is unexplained. Clone size and V and J calls were adopted from that table, with D and trimming inferred from the DNA. The sample table contains about 66,000 clones; only one count was recorded for about four fifths of them. The ten biggest clones cover roughly 25% of the sample.

The sequence was collected from an adult in good health. Recombination connected TRBV30 to TRBJ2-2, with a tentative D call of TRBD1 or TRBD2, each matching 6 bases. Sequences were derived from peripheral blood, sampled on day 0 of MenACWY control vaccination. CDR3 region: CAWTSGDTFTGELFF. The nucleotide sequence is TGTGCCTGGACCTCGGGGGACACCTTTACCGGGGAGCTGTTTTTT.